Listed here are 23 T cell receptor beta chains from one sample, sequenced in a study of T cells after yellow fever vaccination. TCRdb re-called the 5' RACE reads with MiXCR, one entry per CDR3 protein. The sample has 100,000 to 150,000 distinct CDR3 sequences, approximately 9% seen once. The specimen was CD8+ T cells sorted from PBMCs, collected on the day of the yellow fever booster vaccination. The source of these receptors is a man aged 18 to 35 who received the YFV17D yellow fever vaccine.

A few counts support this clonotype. The DNA for the CDR3 is TGCACAGCAAGGTGGGGGTTTGGCTACACCTTC. This gives the protein CTARWGFGYTF. The rearrangement links TRBV29-1 to TRBJ1-2; D perhaps matches TRBD1 (5 bases). In germline, CDR1 is SQVTM, CDR2 ANQGSEA. The CDR3 has 11 residues.

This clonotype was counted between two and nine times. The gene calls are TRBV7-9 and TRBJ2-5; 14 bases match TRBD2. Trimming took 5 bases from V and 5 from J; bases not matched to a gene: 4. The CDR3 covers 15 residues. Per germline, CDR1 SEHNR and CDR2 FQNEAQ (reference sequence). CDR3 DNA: TGTGCCAGCAGCACGACTAGCGGGGGGGCTGAGACCCAGTACTTC. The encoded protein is CASSTTSGGAETQYF.

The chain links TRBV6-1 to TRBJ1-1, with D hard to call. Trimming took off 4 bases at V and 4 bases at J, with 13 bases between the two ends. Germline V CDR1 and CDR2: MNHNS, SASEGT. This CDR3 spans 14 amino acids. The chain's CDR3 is CASSVNPEGTEAFF. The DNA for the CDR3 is TGTGCCAGCAGTGTGAATCCAGAAGGCACTGAAGCTTTCTTT.

The CDR3 here is CASSPRQGGYEQYF. Here the CDR3 DNA reads TGTGCCAGCAGTCCGAGACAGGGGGGTTACGAGCAGTACTTC. This chain connects TRBV27 to TRBJ2-7; 9 bases match TRBD1. The CDR3 length is 14 residues. The V segment lost 5 bases and the J segment 4 bases; nucleotides outside the gene matches: 6. Germline CDR1 is MNHEY and CDR2 is SMNVEV (reference sequence).

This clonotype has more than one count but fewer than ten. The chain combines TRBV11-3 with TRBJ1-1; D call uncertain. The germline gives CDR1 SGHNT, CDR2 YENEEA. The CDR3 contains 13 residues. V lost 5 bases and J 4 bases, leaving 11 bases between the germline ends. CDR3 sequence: CASSRDISTEAFF. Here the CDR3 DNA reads TGTGCCAGCAGCCGCGATATTAGCACTGAAGCTTTCTTT.

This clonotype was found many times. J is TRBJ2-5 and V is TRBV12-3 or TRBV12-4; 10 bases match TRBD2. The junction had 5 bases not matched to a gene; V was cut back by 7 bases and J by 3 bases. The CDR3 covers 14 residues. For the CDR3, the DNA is TGTGCCAGCACCTTAGCGGGGGGAAAAGAGACCCAGTACTTC. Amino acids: CASTLAGGKETQYF.

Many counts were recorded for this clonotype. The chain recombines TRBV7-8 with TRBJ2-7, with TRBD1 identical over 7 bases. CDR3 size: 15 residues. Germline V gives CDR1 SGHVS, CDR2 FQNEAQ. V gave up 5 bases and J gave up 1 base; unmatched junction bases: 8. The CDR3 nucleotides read TGTGCCAGCAGCCTCCGGGACAGTCATTCCTACGAGCAGTACTTC. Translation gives CASSLRDSHSYEQYF.

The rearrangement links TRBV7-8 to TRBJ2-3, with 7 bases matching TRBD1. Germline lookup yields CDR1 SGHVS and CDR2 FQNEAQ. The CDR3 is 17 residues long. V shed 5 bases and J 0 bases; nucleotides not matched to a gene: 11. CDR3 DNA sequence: TGTGCCAGCAGCCGAGGGGGTGGGACAGCTAGCACAGATACGCAGTATTTT. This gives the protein CASSRGGGTASTDTQYF.

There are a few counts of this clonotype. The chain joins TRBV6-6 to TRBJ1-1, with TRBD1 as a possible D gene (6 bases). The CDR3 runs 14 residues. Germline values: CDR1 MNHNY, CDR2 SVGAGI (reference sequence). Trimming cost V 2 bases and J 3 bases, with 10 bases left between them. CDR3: CASSYTGADTEAFF. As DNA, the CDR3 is TGTGCCAGCAGTTACACGGGGGCGGACACTGAAGCTTTCTTT.

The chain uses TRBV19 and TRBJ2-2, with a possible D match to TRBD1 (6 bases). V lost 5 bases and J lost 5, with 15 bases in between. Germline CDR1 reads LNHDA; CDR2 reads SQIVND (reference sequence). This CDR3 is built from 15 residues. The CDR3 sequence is CASSEDRELTGELFF. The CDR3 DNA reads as TGTGCCAGTAGTGAGGACAGAGAGCTTACCGGGGAGCTGTTTTTT.

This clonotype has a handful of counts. The CDR3 sequence is CAIDRPEPGQENYGYTF. CDR3 bases: TGTGCCATAGATCGTCCCGAGCCGGGACAGGAGAACTATGGCTACACCTTC. The chain combines TRBV19 with TRBJ1-2; 8 bases match TRBD1. The CDR3 runs to 17 residues. CDR1 and CDR2 (germline): LNHDA, SQIVND (reference sequence). V was pared by 10 bases and J by 2 bases, with 18 bases of the junction left unmatched.

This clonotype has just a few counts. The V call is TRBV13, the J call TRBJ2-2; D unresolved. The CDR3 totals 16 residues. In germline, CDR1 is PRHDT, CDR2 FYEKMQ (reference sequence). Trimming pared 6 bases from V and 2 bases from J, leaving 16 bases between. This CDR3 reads CASSLSARRNTGELFF. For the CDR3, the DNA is TGTGCCAGCAGTTTATCCGCCAGGCGAAACACCGGGGAGCTGTTTTTT.

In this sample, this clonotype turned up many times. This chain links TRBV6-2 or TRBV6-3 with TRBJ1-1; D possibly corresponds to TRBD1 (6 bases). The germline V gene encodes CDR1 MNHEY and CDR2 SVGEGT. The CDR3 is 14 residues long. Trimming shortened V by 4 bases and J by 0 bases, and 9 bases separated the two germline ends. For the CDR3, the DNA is TGTGCCAGCAGTTCGACAGGTCTGAACACTGAAGCTTTCTTT. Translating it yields CASSSTGLNTEAFF.

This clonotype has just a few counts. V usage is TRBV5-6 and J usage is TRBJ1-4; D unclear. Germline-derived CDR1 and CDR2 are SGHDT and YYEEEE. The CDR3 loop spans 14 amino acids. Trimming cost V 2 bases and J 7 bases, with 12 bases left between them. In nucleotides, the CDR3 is TGTGCCAGCAGCTTCGGCCAGAGACCTGAAAAACTGTTTTTT. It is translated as CASSFGQRPEKLFF.

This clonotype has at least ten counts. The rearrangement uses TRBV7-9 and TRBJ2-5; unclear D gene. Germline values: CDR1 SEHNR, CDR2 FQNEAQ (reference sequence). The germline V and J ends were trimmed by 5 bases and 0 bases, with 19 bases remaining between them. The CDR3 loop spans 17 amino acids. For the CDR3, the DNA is TGTGCCAGCAGCCCCCTGATGGACCAAAGGTACCAAGAGACCCAGTACTTC. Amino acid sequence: CASSPLMDQRYQETQYF.

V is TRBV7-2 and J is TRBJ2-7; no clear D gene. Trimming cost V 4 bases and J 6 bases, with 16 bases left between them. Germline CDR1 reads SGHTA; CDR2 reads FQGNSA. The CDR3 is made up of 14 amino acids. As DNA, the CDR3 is TGTGCCAGCAGCTCCACGGGCCTTACGGGCGAGCAGTACGTC. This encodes CASSSTGLTGEQYV.

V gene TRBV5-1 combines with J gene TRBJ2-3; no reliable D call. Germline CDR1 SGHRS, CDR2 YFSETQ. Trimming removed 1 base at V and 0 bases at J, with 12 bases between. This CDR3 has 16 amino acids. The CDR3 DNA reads TGCGCCAGCAGCTTGTTCCGAAGCCCTAGCACAGATACGCAGTATTTT. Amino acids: CASSLFRSPSTDTQYF.

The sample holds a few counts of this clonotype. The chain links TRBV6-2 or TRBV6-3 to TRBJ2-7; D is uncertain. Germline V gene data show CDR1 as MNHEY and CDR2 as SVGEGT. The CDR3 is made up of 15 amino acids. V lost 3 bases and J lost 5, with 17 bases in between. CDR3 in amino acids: CASSYVFPARDEQYF. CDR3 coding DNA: TGTGCCAGCAGTTATGTATTCCCCGCCCGGGACGAGCAGTACTTC.

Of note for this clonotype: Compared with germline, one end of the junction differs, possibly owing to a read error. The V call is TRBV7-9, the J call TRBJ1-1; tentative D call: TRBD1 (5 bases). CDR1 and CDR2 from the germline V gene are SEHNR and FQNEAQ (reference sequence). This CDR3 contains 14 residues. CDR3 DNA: TGTGCCAGCATCTTAGACAGATTTAAGGGTGAAGCTTTCTTT. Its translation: CASILDRFKGEAFF.

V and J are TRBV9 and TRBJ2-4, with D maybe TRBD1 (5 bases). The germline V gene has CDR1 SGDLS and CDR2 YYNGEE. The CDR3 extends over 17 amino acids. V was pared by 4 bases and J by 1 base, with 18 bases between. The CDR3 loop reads CASSPDSPTYAKNIQYF. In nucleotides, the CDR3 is TGTGCCAGCAGCCCAGACAGCCCAACGTATGCCAAAAACATTCAGTACTTC. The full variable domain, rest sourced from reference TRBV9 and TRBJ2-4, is DSGVTQTPKHLITATGQRVTLRCSPRSGDLSVYWYQQSLDQGLQFLIQYYNGEERAKGNILERFSAQQFPDLHSELNLSSLELGDSALYFCASSPDSPTYAKNIQYFGAGTRLSVL.

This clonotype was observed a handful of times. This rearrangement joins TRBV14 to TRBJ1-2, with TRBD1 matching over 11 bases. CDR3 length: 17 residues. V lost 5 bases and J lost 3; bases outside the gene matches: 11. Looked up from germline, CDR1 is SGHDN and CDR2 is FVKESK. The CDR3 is CASSGRTGGGLHYGYTF. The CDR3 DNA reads TGTGCCAGCAGCGGTCGGACAGGGGGCGGTCTGCACTATGGCTACACCTTC.

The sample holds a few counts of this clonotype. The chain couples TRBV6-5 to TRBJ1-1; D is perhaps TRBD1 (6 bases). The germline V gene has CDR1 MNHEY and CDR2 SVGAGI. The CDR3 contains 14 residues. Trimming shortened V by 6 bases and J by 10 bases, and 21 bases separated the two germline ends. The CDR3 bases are TGTGCCAGCAGCCCCGAGGGGGATGGGGCTGGAGCTTTCTTT. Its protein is CASSPEGDGAGAFF.

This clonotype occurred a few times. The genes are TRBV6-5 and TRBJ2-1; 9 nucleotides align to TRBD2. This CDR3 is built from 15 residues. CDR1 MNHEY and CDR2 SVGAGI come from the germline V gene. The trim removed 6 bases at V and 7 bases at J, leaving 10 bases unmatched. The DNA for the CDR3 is TGTGCCAGCAGCCGCGGGGGGGCCTTTCTTAATGAGCAGTTCTTC. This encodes CASSRGGAFLNEQFF.